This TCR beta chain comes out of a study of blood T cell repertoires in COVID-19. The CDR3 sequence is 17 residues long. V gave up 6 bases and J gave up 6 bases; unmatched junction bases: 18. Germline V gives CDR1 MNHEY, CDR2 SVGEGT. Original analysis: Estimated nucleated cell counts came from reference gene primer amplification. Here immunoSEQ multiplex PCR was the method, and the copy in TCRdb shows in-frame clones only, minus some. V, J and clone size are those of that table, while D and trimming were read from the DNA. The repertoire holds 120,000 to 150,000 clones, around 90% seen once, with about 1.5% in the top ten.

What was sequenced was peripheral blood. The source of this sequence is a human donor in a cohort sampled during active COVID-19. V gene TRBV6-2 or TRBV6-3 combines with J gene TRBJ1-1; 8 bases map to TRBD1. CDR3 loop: CASSYLGWDRNSAEAFF. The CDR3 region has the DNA TGTGCCAGCAGCTATCTTGGGTGGGACAGGAATTCCGCTGAAGCTTTCTTT.